The clone carrying this TCR beta chain showed up just once. The antigen remains undetermined. V was clipped by 6 bases and J by 0 bases, with 9 bases between them. Germline V gene data show CDR1 as MNHEY and CDR2 as SMNVEV (reference sequence). The length of the CDR3 is 14 residues. The data derive from a study of shared clonotypes between healthy human individuals. The sequencing of unsorted PBMC DNA took place on ten immunoSEQ deep assay plates. Measured with immunoSEQ multiplex PCR; TCRdb has only the in-frame clones, and not every one. The table shows 450,000 to 550,000 clones, with about four fifths occurring only once. The donor cohort consisted entirely of Caucasian adults residing in Nashville, Tennessee. Study-level points and caveats: It was the few donors that limited the genetic and exposure-history diversity represented.

The chain has TRBV27 and TRBJ1-3; a possible D gene is TRBD1 (6 bases). This receptor was identified in a woman aged 40 to 49 in good health. Some clones in this sample may be carry-over from other donors' samples. The specimen was PBMCs. The CDR3 is CASSLGHSGNTIYF. CDR3 sequence (DNA): TGTGCCAGCAGCCTGGGACACTCTGGAAACACCATATATTTT.